This is a list of T cell receptor beta chains from one sample in a study of cytomegalovirus exposure and HLA in healthy donors. Using immunoSEQ multiplex PCR, the repertoire was profiled, and TCRdb retains in-frame clones only, with some absent. The sample contains 170,000 or so clones, approximately 80% of which appear only once. Sample: PBMCs. Source of these receptors: a man in his thirties or forties in good health and CMV-seropositive. The CDR3 runs from the conserved cysteine through the conserved F or W. D genes are given only for firm matches. Clone sizes are given selectively: once, few, many, or a class where the clone is expanded.

V	D	size	J	DNA	CDR3
TRBV10-1	TRBD1	-	TRBJ1-5	TGCGCCAGCAGTGAGGGACAGGATAAACCCTTTAGCAATCAGCCCCAGCATTTT	CASSEGQDKPFSNQPQHF
TRBV11-1	-	-	TRBJ2-3	TGTGCCAGCAGCTCCACCCAGGCCGGGGAATCAGATACGCAGTATTTT	CASSSTQAGESDTQYF
TRBV7-3	-	once	TRBJ2-2	TGTGCCAGCAGCTTCGGTCCTTCGTCGGGGGAGCTGTTTTTT	CASSFGPSSGELFF
TRBV18	-	-	TRBJ2-5	TGTGCCAGCTCTCAGGGGCCCCAAGAGACCCAGTACTTC	CASSQGPQETQYF
TRBV19	TRBD1	few	TRBJ1-1	TGTGCCAGTAGTATTGGGGCAGGGGGATCGAACACTGAAGCTTTCTTT	CASSIGAGGSNTEAFF
TRBV27	-	-	TRBJ2-2	TGTGCCAGCAGTTTAGACAGTAGATACACCGGGGAGCTGTTTTTT	CASSLDSRYTGELFF
TRBV21-1	-	-	TRBJ1-5	TGTGCCAGCACCCTAAATCAGCCCCAGCATTTT	CASTLNQPQHF
TRBV2	-	-	TRBJ1-3	TGTGCCAGCAGTCCCGGGACACCGGGCTCTGGAAACACCATATATTTT	CASSPGTPGSGNTIYF
TRBV4-1	-	few	TRBJ2-1	TGCGCCAGCAGCCAAGACAGGGGCGGAATAGGGGAGCAGTTCTTC	CASSQDRGGIGEQFF
TRBV6-1	-	-	TRBJ2-7	TGTGCCAGCAGTGAGGGGACACCGGTCTCCTACGAGCAGTACTTC	CASSEGTPVSYEQYF
TRBV5-1	TRBD2	once	TRBJ2-7	TGCGCCAGCAGCTTAGGACTAGCGGGGACCTACGAGCAGTACTTC	CASSLGLAGTYEQYF
TRBV10-1	TRBD1	-	TRBJ2-7	TGCGCCAGCAGTGAGTCTCGGACAGGGGTCTCCTACGAGCAGTACTTC	CASSESRTGVSYEQYF
TRBV6-6	-	-	TRBJ2-1	TGTGCCAGCAGTTACTCGACTACCTACAATGAGCAGTTCTTC	CASSYSTTYNEQFF
TRBV28	TRBD2	-	TRBJ2-3	TGTGCCAGCAGCCGATCCGGGACTAGCTTAAATTTT	CASSRSGTSLNF
TRBV29-1	-	-	TRBJ2-5	TGCAGCGTTGAAATTAGACAGGCCCAAGAGACCCAGTACTTC	CSVEIRQAQETQYF
TRBV27	TRBD1	-	TRBJ2-7	TGTGCCAGCAGGGAACAAACCGGGACAGGTGACGAGCAGTACTTC	CASREQTGTGDEQYF
TRBV6-5	-	-	TRBJ1-6	TGTGCCAGCAGTTTTATTACAGGTTCCTATAATTCACCCCTCCACTTT	CASSFITGSYNSPLHF
TRBV13	TRBD1	-	TRBJ1-4	TGTGCCAGCAGCTTAGGGACAGGGAATGAAAAACTGTTTTTT	CASSLGTGNEKLFF
TRBV18	TRBD2	-	TRBJ2-1	TGTGCCAGCTCACCCACAGGGGTGGGACTAGCGGCTAACAATGAGCAGTTCTTC	CASSPTGVGLAANNEQFF
TRBV19	TRBD2	-	TRBJ2-2	TGTGCCAGTATGGGGGGGCCGGGGGGGCGTACCGGGGAGCTGTTTTTT	CASMGGPGGRTGELFF
TRBV6-6	-	-	TRBJ2-2	TGTGCCAGCAGTTACTCCGACAGGTTCGGGGAGCTGTTTTTT	CASSYSDRFGELFF
TRBV30	-	-	TRBJ2-7	TGTGCCTGGAGTCCGGGGGGCGCGCAGTACTTC	CAWSPGGAQYF
TRBV5-6	-	-	TRBJ1-1	TGTGCCAGCAGCTTGGATCCTGGGCAGGAGAACACTGAAGCTTTCTTT	CASSLDPGQENTEAFF
TRBV7-2	TRBD1	-	TRBJ2-1	TGTGCCAGCAGCTTAGCCGGGACAGGGGGCATTGGCAATGAGCAGTTCTTC	CASSLAGTGGIGNEQFF
TRBV6-1	-	-	TRBJ2-4	TGTGCCAGCAGTGAAGCCGCAGGGGACGCACTGTACTTC	CASSEAAGDALYF
TRBV7-9	TRBD1	few	TRBJ2-2	TGTGCCAGCAGCTTATCCAGGGGGCGACAGTCCACCGGGGAGCTGTTTTTT	CASSLSRGRQSTGELFF
TRBV7-7	TRBD1	-	TRBJ2-5	TGTGCCAGCAGCCGTACCGGGACAGGGGTGGGGGAGACCCAGTACTTC	CASSRTGTGVGETQYF
TRBV5-4	-	-	TRBJ2-1	TGTGCCTGGGCGGACTTTTACAATGAGCAGTTCTTC	CAWADFYNEQFF
TRBV13	-	-	TRBJ2-7	TGTGCCAGCAGCTTCAGGGCCGGGAGATACGAGCAGTACTTC	CASSFRAGRYEQYF
TRBV30	-	-	TRBJ1-5	TGTGCCTGGAACAGGGTCGGTCAGCCCCAGCATTTT	CAWNRVGQPQHF
TRBV7-6	-	-	TRBJ2-2	TGTGCCAGCAGCTTGCGGGGTAGTGAAAACACCGGGGAGCTGTTTTTT	CASSLRGSENTGELFF
TRBV10-1	TRBD1	-	TRBJ1-1	TGCGCCAGCCGACAGGGCGAAAACACTGAAGCTTTCTTT	CASRQGENTEAFF
TRBV6-1	-	-	TRBJ1-3	TGTGCCAGCAGTTCGTCGGGGGTTGGAAACACCATATATTTT	CASSSSGVGNTIYF
TRBV5-1	-	-	TRBJ1-5	TGCGCCAGCAGCTTGGACAGTAGCAATCAGCCCCAGCATTTT	CASSLDSSNQPQHF
TRBV15	TRBD1	once	TRBJ2-7	TGTGCCACCAGCAGAGGAGCCGCACTCCGGGACAGGGGCTACGAGCAGTACTTC	CATSRGAALRDRGYEQYF